These 3 T cell receptor beta chains share one sample of origin, sequenced in a study of blood T cells in healthy people across ages. A J-beta primer mix and a sample-barcoded 5' primer were used in a second PCR of roughly 6 to 11 cycles. From the 5' RACE reads, TCRdb called clonotypes with MiXCR, one entry per CDR3 protein. In the table there are about 1.8 million distinct CDR3 sequences, 49% of which are singletons. Sequencing used blood. The receptors here all came from a woman between 40 and 55 years old in good health.

This chain connects TRBV28 to TRBJ1-2, with 9 bases identical to TRBD1. The CDR3 loop spans 17 amino acids. The ends lost 3 bases at V and 1 base at J; junction bases unmatched: 9. CDR1 and CDR2 from the germline V gene are MDHEN and SYDVKM. CDR3 in DNA: TGTGCCAGCAGTTTTCATCACAGGGGGCGATTTAACTATGGCTACACCTTC. Translating it yields CASSFHHRGRFNYGYTF.

The genes are TRBV7-9 and TRBJ2-4; perhaps TRBD2 as D (5 bases). The DNA end lines up better with TRBJ2-7; the J call may be wrong. There are 15 residues in the CDR3. Per germline, CDR1 SEHNR and CDR2 FQNEAQ (reference sequence). The CDR3 spells CASTLWELSDYEQYF. In nucleotides, the CDR3 is TGTGCCAGCACCCTCTGGGAGTTGTCGGACTACGAGCAGTACTTC.

This clonotype was detected only a few times. V gene TRBV12-3 or TRBV12-4 combines with J gene TRBJ1-2; D is uncertain. V was pared by 6 bases and J by 3 bases, with 17 bases between. The CDR3 spans 15 residues. CDR3: CASSPVLPMDYGYTF. The CDR3 nucleotides read TGTGCCAGCAGCCCCGTCCTCCCCATGGACTATGGCTACACCTTC.